One and the same sample provided the 30 T cell receptor beta chains below, sequenced in a study of T cells in tuberculosis. Time point here: new active TB diagnosis, blood taken before or within 7 days of starting treatment. Repertoires were generated with immunoSEQ multiplex PCR, while TCRdb's copy carries only in-frame clones and drops some. Of tens of thousands of clones detected, 90% to 95% appear once; the ten largest clones hold approximately 6.8%. The input for sequencing was PBMCs, taken at tuberculosis diagnosis. The receptors here all came from an adult with tuberculosis. Some clones in this sample may be carry-over from other donors' samples.

The gene calls are TRBV19 and TRBJ1-1; TRBD1 matches 8 bases. Per the germline V gene, CDR1 is LNHDA and CDR2 is SQIVND (reference sequence). CDR3 length: 14 amino acids. After removal of 5 bases from V and 4 bases from J, the junction contained 6 bases not matched to a gene. CDR3 loop: CASSFPTGATEAFF. The CDR3 DNA is TGTGCCAGTAGTTTCCCGACAGGGGCCACTGAAGCTTTCTTT.

CDR3: CASRNRGAGELFF. The CDR3 DNA sequence: TGTGCCAGCAGGAACAGGGGGGCCGGGGAGCTGTTTTTT. J is TRBJ2-2 and V is TRBV2, with 8 bases fitting TRBD1. Germline CDR1 is SNHLY and CDR2 is FYNNEI. V lost 6 bases to trimming and J lost 6 bases; unmatched junction nucleotides: 3. This CDR3 has 13 amino acids.

This rearrangement joins TRBV23-1 to TRBJ2-2, with D possibly being TRBD2 (5 bases). TRBV23-1 belongs to the ORF category, with a function that is uncertain. V lost 2 bases to trimming and J lost 6 bases, with 16 bases between them. The CDR3 sequence is 16 residues long. The CDR3 DNA is TGCGCCAGCAGTCAACGGGAAAGCCCGGGCGCCGGGGAGCTGTTTTTT. It specifies CASSQRESPGAGELFF.

The V gene is TRBV6-5, the J gene TRBJ2-1; 11 bases fit TRBD2. The J segment lost 4 bases and the V segment lost 3 bases, leaving 5 bases of the junction unmatched. Germline V gives CDR1 MNHEY, CDR2 SVGAGI. The CDR3 runs 16 residues. Here the CDR3 reads CASSYYTSGGYNEQFF. The CDR3 DNA follows: TGTGCCAGCAGTTATTATACTAGCGGGGGATACAATGAGCAGTTCTTC.

The V and J genes are TRBV27 and TRBJ1-3; TRBD1 agrees at 9 bases. This CDR3 has 16 residues. CDR1 and CDR2 from the germline V gene are MNHEY and SMNVEV (reference sequence). J lost 4 bases, V lost 8 bases, and 12 bases had no gene match. This CDR3 is CASAKRGTGSGNTIYF. Written as DNA, the CDR3 is TGTGCCAGCGCTAAACGGGGGACAGGGTCCGGAAACACCATATATTTT.

This rearrangement joins TRBV19 to TRBJ2-1; tentative D call: TRBD2 (6 bases). Germline V gene lookup returns CDR1 LNHDA and CDR2 SQIVND (reference sequence). This CDR3 has 12 residues. Trimming took off 6 bases at V and 9 bases at J, with 12 bases between the two ends. CDR3 sequence: CASRDLRGEQFF. Written as DNA, the CDR3 is TGTGCCAGTAGAGATTTGCGGGGTGAGCAGTTCTTC.

V and J are TRBV5-4 and TRBJ2-4; 9 bases are shared with TRBD1. CDR1 is SGHNT, CDR2 YYREEE, per germline (reference sequence). J lost 8 bases, V lost 0 bases, and 6 bases had no gene match. CDR3 length equals 15 residues. This chain's CDR3 is CASSLGGQGRDIQYF. The CDR3 DNA follows: TGTGCCAGCAGCTTGGGGGGACAGGGAAGAGACATTCAGTACTTC.

The rearrangement joins TRBV7-8 to TRBJ1-5; D is perhaps TRBD1 (5 bases). CDR1 and CDR2 (germline): SGHVS, FQNEAQ. This CDR3 region has 17 residues. The V end lost 5 bases, the J end lost 4 bases, and 21 bases lay between the germline ends. CDR3: CASSQLGQGVRNQPQHF. DNA of the CDR3: TGTGCCAGCAGCCAACTGGGGCAGGGCGTACGAAATCAGCCCCAGCATTTT.

This rearrangement joins TRBV19 to TRBJ2-7; 8 positions match TRBD2. The length of the CDR3 is 14 residues. CDR1 is LNHDA and CDR2 is SQIVND in the germline V gene (reference sequence). Trimming cost V 4 bases and J 3 bases; bases outside gene matches: 5. In DNA, the CDR3 is TGTGCCAGTAGTAACGCTCGGGGGGGCTACGAGCAGTACTTC. Translated: CASSNARGGYEQYF.

The chain is built from TRBV19 and TRBJ2-1, with TRBD2 identical over 11 bases. CDR3 size: 16 residues. Trimming took 3 bases from V and 4 from J; bases not matched to a gene: 5. Germline V gene sequence: CDR1 LNHDA, CDR2 SQIVND (reference sequence). The CDR3 nucleotides are TGTGCCAGTAGTATCCTAGCGGGGGGCCTTTACAATGAGCAGTTCTTC. It specifies CASSILAGGLYNEQFF.

The rearrangement joins TRBV5-1 to TRBJ1-1, with 7 bases fitting TRBD1. CDR3 length: 14 amino acids. V lost 4 bases, J lost 4 bases, and 7 bases stayed unmatched. Germline lookup yields CDR1 SGHRS and CDR2 YFSETQ. The CDR3 sequence is CASSPQGGATEAFF. The CDR3 DNA follows: TGCGCCAGCAGCCCTCAGGGGGGAGCCACTGAAGCTTTCTTT.

This clone was picked up one time. The V call is TRBV27, the J call TRBJ2-7, with TRBD2 identical over 10 bases. This CDR3 is 14 amino acids long. CDR1 MNHEY and CDR2 SMNVEV come from the germline V gene (reference sequence). J gave up 7 bases and V 7 bases, and 10 bases lay outside the gene matches. As DNA, the CDR3 is TGTGCCAGCACCCCTAGCGGGGGTCGGCGGGAGCAGTACTTC. It specifies CASTPSGGRREQYF.

The V and J genes are TRBV6-1 and TRBJ1-2; TRBD1 agrees at 9 bases. The germline CDR1 and CDR2 sequences are MNHNS and SASEGT. The CDR3 contains 15 residues. J gave up 4 bases and V 6 bases, and 9 bases lay outside the gene matches. The chain's CDR3 is CASRVGLTGGYGYTF. The CDR3 nucleotides read TGTGCCAGCAGGGTCGGACTGACAGGGGGCTATGGCTACACCTTC.

The rearrangement uses TRBV11-2 and TRBJ2-2, with a weak D call TRBD2 (7 bases). CDR3 size: 16 residues. The V gene lost 5 bases and the J gene lost 5 bases, with 18 bases spanning the gap. The germline CDR1 and CDR2 sequences are SGHAT and FQNNGV. In DNA form, the CDR3 reads TGTGCCAGCAGCCCCGCCGGTGCGGGGGCGACCGGGGAGCTGTTTTTT. Translated: CASSPAGAGATGELFF.

The rearrangement links TRBV29-1 to TRBJ2-2, with D possibly being TRBD2 (5 bases). Germline loops: CDR1 SQVTM, CDR2 ANQGSEA. CDR3 size: 13 residues. V lost 6 bases and J lost 7, with 15 bases in between. The CDR3 protein is CSVEDGLSGELFF. CDR3 nucleotides: TGCAGCGTGGAGGACGGGTTGAGCGGGGAGCTGTTTTTT.

The chain employs TRBV4-2 and TRBJ2-3, with 15 nucleotides matching TRBD2. The junction had 5 bases not matched to a gene; V was cut back by 3 bases and J by 4 bases. The CDR3 is made up of 17 amino acids. From germline, CDR1 is LGHNA and CDR2 YNFKEQ. The chain's CDR3 is CASSQAGTSGGPDTQYF. Here the CDR3 DNA reads TGTGCCAGCAGCCAGGCCGGGACTAGCGGGGGGCCAGATACGCAGTATTTT.

The chain carries TRBV19 and TRBJ2-1, with TRBD1 matching 7 bases. This CDR3 is 18 amino acids long. J was trimmed by 0 bases and V by 6 bases; bases with no gene match: 14. Germline values: CDR1 LNHDA, CDR2 SQIVND (reference sequence). The CDR3 DNA reads TGTGCCAGTAGCCCAATAGGGACAGCGTTCTCCTCCTACAATGAGCAGTTCTTC. It yields the protein CASSPIGTAFSSYNEQFF.

The rearrangement uses TRBV19 and TRBJ2-2; a weak D match, TRBD2 (7 bases). Trimming shortened V by 6 bases and J by 0 bases, and 11 bases separated the two germline ends. The germline CDR1 and CDR2 sequences are LNHDA and SQIVND (reference sequence). The CDR3 is 15 residues long. The CDR3 DNA follows: TGTGCCAGTAGGGCGGGGGCCGCGAACACCGGGGAGCTGTTTTTT. It translates to CASRAGAANTGELFF.

The chain has TRBV2 and TRBJ1-1; 9 bases align to TRBD1. After removal of 8 bases from V and 10 bases from J, the junction contained 8 bases not matched to a gene. The CDR3 is made up of 12 amino acids. Germline V gene data show CDR1 as SNHLY and CDR2 as FYNNEI. CDR3 sequence (DNA): TGTGCCAGCGCCCTACAGGGGGCGTTAGCTTTCTTT. Translation gives CASALQGALAFF.

The chain is built from TRBV6-1 and TRBJ1-4; TRBD1 agrees at 8 bases. The CDR3 has 13 residues. Trimming cost V 5 bases and J 8 bases; bases outside gene matches: 4. Germline V gene data show CDR1 as MNHNS and CDR2 as SASEGT. In nucleotides, the CDR3 is TGTGCCAGCAGTAGGACAGGGTACGAAAAACTGTTTTTT. It yields the protein CASSRTGYEKLFF.

The chain joins TRBV2 to TRBJ1-5; weak D call: TRBD1 (6 bases). The CDR3 totals 13 residues. V was cut by 7 bases and J by 7 bases, with 14 bases left in between. Germline V CDR1 and CDR2: SNHLY, FYNNEI. This CDR3 reads CASILSQGQPQHF. For the CDR3, the DNA is TGTGCCAGCATTCTATCACAGGGCCAGCCCCAGCATTTT.

This chain uses TRBV15 with TRBJ1-2, with 11 bases lining up with TRBD1. The CDR3 has 14 amino acids. Trimming at V came to 5 bases and at J to 6 bases, leaving 5 bases not matched to a gene. Germline lookup yields CDR1 LNHNV and CDR2 YYDKDF (reference sequence). In DNA form, the CDR3 reads TGTGCCACCAGCTCTCGGACAGGGGGCCATGGCTACACCTTC. Its translation is CATSSRTGGHGYTF. Combining the CDR3 with reference TRBV15 and TRBJ1-2 gives the whole variable domain DAMVIQNPRYQVTQFGKPVTLSCSQTLNHNVMYWYQQKSSQAPKLLFHYYDKDFNNEADTPDNFQSRRPNTSFCFLDIRSPGLGDTAMYLCATSSRTGGHGYTFGSGTRLTVV.

The rearrangement uses TRBV5-1 and TRBJ2-1; 13 positions match TRBD2. With 3 bases clipped from V and 9 bases from J, the junction kept 12 bases outside the gene matches. Germline V gene lookup returns CDR1 SGHRS and CDR2 YFSETQ. This CDR3 region has 17 residues. In nucleotides, the CDR3 is TGCGCCAGCAGCTCCACCCTACTAGCGGGGGGGCCGAGTGAGCAGTTCTTC. It is translated as CASSSTLLAGGPSEQFF.

V gene TRBV29-1 combines with J gene TRBJ2-3, with 12 bases fitting TRBD1. Trimming cost V 7 bases and J 8 bases; bases outside gene matches: 10. CDR3 length: 14 residues. Germline V gives CDR1 SQVTM, CDR2 ANQGSEA. Here the CDR3 DNA reads TGCAGCGCCGAAGGGGACAGGGGGCCTTTTACGCAGTATTTT. It yields the protein CSAEGDRGPFTQYF.

V usage is TRBV6-5 and J usage is TRBJ1-2; 7 bases are shared with TRBD1. The V segment lost 6 bases and the J segment 1 base; nucleotides outside the gene matches: 8. The germline CDR1 and CDR2 sequences are MNHEY and SVGAGI. The CDR3 spans 15 residues. CDR3 residues: CASSLDRVLNYGYTF. CDR3 in DNA: TGTGCCAGCAGCCTCGACAGGGTCCTTAACTATGGCTACACCTTC.

The rearrangement uses TRBV5-1 and TRBJ1-1, with D perhaps TRBD1 (6 bases). The CDR3 consists of 14 residues. From germline, CDR1 is SGHRS and CDR2 YFSETQ. Deletions cut 3 bases from V and 4 bases from J, with 13 bases between. DNA of the CDR3: TGCGCCAGCAGCTACGCAGGGGTGGGCACTGAAGCTTTCTTT. This sequence encodes CASSYAGVGTEAFF.

V gene TRBV6-6 combines with J gene TRBJ2-3; maybe TRBD2 (6 bases). The V end lost 6 bases, the J end lost 3 bases, and 10 bases lay between the germline ends. This CDR3 comprises 13 residues. Germline V gene sequence: CDR1 MNHNY, CDR2 SVGAGI (reference sequence). The CDR3 DNA reads as TGTGCCAGCAGCCGAGGACTAACAGATACGCAGTATTTT. Its protein product is CASSRGLTDTQYF.

The genes are TRBV6-1 and TRBJ1-4; D is ambiguous. The CDR3 is 15 amino acids. V lost 8 bases, J lost 3 bases, and 16 bases lay in between. The germline gives CDR1 MNHNS, CDR2 SASEGT. The CDR3 coding sequence is TGTGCCAGCTCCTTAGCGCCAGTGGCTAATGAAAAACTGTTTTTT. The encoded protein is CASSLAPVANEKLFF.

This chain uses TRBV6-1 with TRBJ2-1, with 7 bases identical to TRBD2. After removal of 4 bases from V and 0 bases from J, the junction contained 3 bases not matched to a gene. This CDR3 is built from 15 residues. CDR1 MNHNS and CDR2 SASEGT come from the germline V gene. The CDR3 is CASSARESSYNEQFF. The CDR3, as DNA: TGTGCCAGCAGTGCGCGGGAGAGCTCCTACAATGAGCAGTTCTTC.

The V gene is TRBV1, the J gene TRBJ2-3; the listed D gene, TRBD2, was not tested against the DNA. TRBV1 is flagged as a pseudogene. This CDR3 has 16 amino acids. The CDR3 nucleotides read TGCACCGGCGCTAGCGGGGGGGCCGGGAGCACAGATACGCAGTATTTT. Amino acids: CTGASGGAGSTDTQYF.